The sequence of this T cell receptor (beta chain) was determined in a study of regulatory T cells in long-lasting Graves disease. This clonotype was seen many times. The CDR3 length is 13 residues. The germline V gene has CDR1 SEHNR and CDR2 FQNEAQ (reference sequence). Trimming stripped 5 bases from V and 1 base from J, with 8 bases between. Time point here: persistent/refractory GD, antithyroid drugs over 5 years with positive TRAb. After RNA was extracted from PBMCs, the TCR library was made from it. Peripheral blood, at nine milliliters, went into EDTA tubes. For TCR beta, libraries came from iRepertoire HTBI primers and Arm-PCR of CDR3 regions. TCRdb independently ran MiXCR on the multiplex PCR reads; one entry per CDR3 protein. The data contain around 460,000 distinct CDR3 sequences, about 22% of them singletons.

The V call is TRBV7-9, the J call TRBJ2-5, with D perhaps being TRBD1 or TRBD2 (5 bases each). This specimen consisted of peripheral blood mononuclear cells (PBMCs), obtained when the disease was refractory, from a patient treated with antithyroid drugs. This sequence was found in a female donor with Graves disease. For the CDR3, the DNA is TGTGCCAGCAGCGGGGACGTCCAAGAGACCCAGTACTTC. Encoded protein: CASSGDVQETQYF.